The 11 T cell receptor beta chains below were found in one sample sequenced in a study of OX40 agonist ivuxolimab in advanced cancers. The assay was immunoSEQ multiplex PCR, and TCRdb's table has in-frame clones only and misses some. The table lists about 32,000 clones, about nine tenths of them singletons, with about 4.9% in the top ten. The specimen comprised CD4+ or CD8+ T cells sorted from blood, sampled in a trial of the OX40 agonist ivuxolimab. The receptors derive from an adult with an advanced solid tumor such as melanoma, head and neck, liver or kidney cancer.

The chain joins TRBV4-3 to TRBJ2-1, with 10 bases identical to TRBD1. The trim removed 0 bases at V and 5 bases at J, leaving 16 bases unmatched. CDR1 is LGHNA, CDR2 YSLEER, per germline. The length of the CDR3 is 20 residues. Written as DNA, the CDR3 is TGCGCCAGCAGCCAAGACACTTCAGGCCCGACAGGGGGCGGTGACAATGAGCAGTTCTTC. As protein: CASSQDTSGPTGGGDNEQFF.

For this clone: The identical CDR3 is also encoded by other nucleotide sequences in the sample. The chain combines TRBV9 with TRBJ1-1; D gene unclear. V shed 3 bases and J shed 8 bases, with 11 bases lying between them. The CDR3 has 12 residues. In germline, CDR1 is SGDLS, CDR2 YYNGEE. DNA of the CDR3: TGTGCCAGCAGCGATGGTCTAGGGGAAGCTTTCTTT. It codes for CASSDGLGEAFF. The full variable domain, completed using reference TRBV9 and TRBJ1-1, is DSGVTQTPKHLITATGQRVTLRCSPRSGDLSVYWYQQSLDQGLQFLIQYYNGEERAKGNILERFSAQQFPDLHSELNLSSLELGDSALYFCASSDGLGEAFFGQGTRLTVV.

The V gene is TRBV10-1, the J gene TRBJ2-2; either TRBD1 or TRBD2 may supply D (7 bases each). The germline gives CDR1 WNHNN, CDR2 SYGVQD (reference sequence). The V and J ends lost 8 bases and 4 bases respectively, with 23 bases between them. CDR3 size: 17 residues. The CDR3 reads CASPPRGGCHFTGELFF. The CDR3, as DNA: TGCGCCAGCCCTCCCAGGGGGGGGTGTCATTTCACCGGGGAGCTGTTTTTT.

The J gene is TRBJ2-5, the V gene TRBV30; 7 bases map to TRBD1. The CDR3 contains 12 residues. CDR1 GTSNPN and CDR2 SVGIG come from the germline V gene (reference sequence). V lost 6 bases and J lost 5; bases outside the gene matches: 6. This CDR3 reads CACKQGLETQYF. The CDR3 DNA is TGTGCCTGCAAACAGGGGCTGGAGACCCAGTACTTC.

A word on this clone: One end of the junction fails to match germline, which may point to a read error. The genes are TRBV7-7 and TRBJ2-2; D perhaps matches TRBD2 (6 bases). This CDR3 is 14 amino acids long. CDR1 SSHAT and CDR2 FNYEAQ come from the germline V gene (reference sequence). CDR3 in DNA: TGTGCTAGCAGCCCTCTAGCGTGGGGCGGGGAGCTGTTTTTT. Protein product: CASSPLAWGGELFF.

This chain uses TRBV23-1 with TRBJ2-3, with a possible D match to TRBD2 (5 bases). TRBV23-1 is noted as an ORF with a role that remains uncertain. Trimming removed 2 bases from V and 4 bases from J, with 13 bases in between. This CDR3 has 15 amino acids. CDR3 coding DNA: TGCGCCAGCAGTCAACCCACTAGGGTGGCAGATACGCAGTATTTT. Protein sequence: CASSQPTRVADTQYF.

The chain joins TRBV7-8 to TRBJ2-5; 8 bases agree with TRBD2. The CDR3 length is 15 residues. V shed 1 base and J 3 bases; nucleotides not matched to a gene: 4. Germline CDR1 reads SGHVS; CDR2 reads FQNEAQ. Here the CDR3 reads CASSLVWREEETQYF. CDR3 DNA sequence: TGTGCCAGCAGCTTAGTTTGGCGGGAGGAAGAGACCCAGTACTTC. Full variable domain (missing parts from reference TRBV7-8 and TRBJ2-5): GAGVSQSPRYKVAKRGQDVALRCDPISGHVSLFWYQQALGQGPEFLTYFQNEAQLDKSGLPSDRFFAERPEGSVSTLKIQRTQQEDSAVYLCASSLVWREEETQYFGPGTRLLVL.

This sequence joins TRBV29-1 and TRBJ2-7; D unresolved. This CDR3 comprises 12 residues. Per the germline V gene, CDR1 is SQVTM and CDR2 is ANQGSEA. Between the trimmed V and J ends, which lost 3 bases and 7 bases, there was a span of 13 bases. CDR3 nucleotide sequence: TGCAGCGTTGACTCCCCTCGTGGGGAGCAGTACTTC. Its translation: CSVDSPRGEQYF.

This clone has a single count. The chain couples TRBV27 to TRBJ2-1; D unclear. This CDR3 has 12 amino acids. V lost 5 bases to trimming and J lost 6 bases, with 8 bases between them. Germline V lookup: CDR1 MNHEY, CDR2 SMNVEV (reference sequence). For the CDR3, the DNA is TGTGCCAGCAGTCTTTATGGCAATGAGCAGTTCTTC. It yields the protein CASSLYGNEQFF.

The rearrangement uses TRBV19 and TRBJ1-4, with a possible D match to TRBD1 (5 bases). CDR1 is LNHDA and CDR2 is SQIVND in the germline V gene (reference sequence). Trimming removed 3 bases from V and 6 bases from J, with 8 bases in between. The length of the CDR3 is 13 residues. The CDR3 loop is CASSMDTDEKLFF. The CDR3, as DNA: TGTGCCAGTAGTATGGACACAGATGAAAAACTGTTTTTT.

CDR3 amino acids: CASSAGTGNFEQFF. The CDR3 DNA is TGTGCCAGCAGCGCCGGGACAGGGAATTTTGAGCAGTTCTTC. This rearrangement joins TRBV9 to TRBJ2-1; 9 bases map to TRBD1. V lost 3 bases and J lost 9; bases outside the gene matches: 7. The CDR3 is 14 amino acids. Germline V gene lookup returns CDR1 SGDLS and CDR2 YYNGEE.